The present T cell receptor (beta chain) was sequenced within a study of vaccination effects on CD4 cells after COVID-19. In the ViraFEST assay, antigen-specific CD4+ clonotypes were identified by expansion after peptide-pool stimulation. CD4+ T cell isolation took place after less than 13 days of culture. Each participant received a vaccine that was either BNT162b2 or mRNA-1273, given as two doses. Sequencing was performed with immunoSEQ multiplex PCR; in TCRdb, only in-frame clones are kept and a portion is missing. The data contain about 50,000 clones, around 70% of them singletons. Trimming left V 6 bases short and J 3 bases short, with 10 bases between. The CDR3 covers 13 residues. Germline V gene data show CDR1 as ENHRY and CDR2 as SYGVKD. As to this clone: Its cognate antigen is unknown.

The V gene is TRBV10-3, the J gene TRBJ2-3, with D unresolved. The clonotype was recovered from a human donor who received a COVID-19 vaccine. The material sequenced was CD4+ T cells from PBMCs cultured with HCoV-OC43 spike peptides, taken after COVID-19 vaccination. Described subset: HCoV-OC43 spike overlapping peptide pool stimulation. CDR3 region: CAIRDGLTDTQYF. In DNA, the CDR3 is TGTGCCATCAGGGACGGCCTGACAGATACGCAGTATTTT.